Shown below are 30 T cell receptor beta chains from a single sample sequenced in a study of blood T cell repertoires in COVID-19. The protocol was immunoSEQ multiplex PCR, while the TCRdb copy is restricted to in-frame clones and leaves out a portion. Of approximately 260,000 clones in the sample, just under 90% were seen once. What was sequenced was peripheral blood. The receptors come from a woman in her forties with acute or convalescent COVID-19.

The DNA of the CDR3 is TGCGCCAGCAGCTTGGGAACAGGGGGCGCCCCCACAGATACGCAGTATTTT. Translated: CASSLGTGGAPTDTQYF. This chain uses TRBV5-1 with TRBJ2-3, with TRBD1 matching over 9 bases. V gave up 0 bases and J gave up 2 bases; unmatched junction bases: 7. CDR3 size: 17 residues. From germline, CDR1 is SGHRS and CDR2 YFSETQ.

The rearrangement joins TRBV18 to TRBJ2-1; a possible D gene is TRBD1 (6 bases). Between the trimmed V and J ends, which lost 1 base and 15 bases, there was a span of 19 bases. CDR1 and CDR2 (germline): KGHSH, LQKENI. The CDR3 runs to 14 residues. This CDR3 reads CASSPRPIGQGLFF. The CDR3 nucleotides are TGTGCCAGCTCACCACGTCCTATCGGCCAGGGGCTGTTCTTC.

The chain is built from TRBV5-4 and TRBJ1-2, with 8 bases fitting TRBD1. CDR3 size: 13 residues. Germline V lookup: CDR1 SGHNT, CDR2 YYREEE (reference sequence). The J segment lost 8 bases and the V segment lost 0 bases, leaving 3 bases of the junction unmatched. In DNA, the CDR3 is TGTGCCAGCAGCTTGGACAGGGGGGGAGGCTACACCTTC. This codes for CASSLDRGGGYTF.

V usage is TRBV5-1 and J usage is TRBJ1-1; D remains unclear. This CDR3 has 15 residues. Germline values: CDR1 SGHRS, CDR2 YFSETQ. V was pared by 1 base and J by 1 base, with 11 bases between. CDR3 loop: CASSLPSLPNTEAFF. The CDR3 DNA reads TGCGCCAGCAGCTTGCCGAGCCTACCGAACACTGAAGCTTTCTTT.

The CDR3, as DNA: TGTGCCAGCAGCTGGGACAATAGCTACACCTTC. Translated, it gives CASSWDNSYTF. The chain is built from TRBV2 and TRBJ1-2, with TRBD1 as a possible D gene (6 bases). CDR1 SNHLY and CDR2 FYNNEI come from the germline V gene. The CDR3 spans 11 residues. Trimming pared 6 bases from V and 9 bases from J, leaving 11 bases between. The full variable domain, its missing parts supplied by reference TRBV2 and TRBJ1-2, is EPEVTQTPSHQVTQMGQEVILRCVPISNHLYFYWYRQILGQKVEFLVSFYNNEISEKSEIFDDQFSVERPDGSNFTLKIRSTKLEDSAMYFCASSWDNSYTFGSGTRLTVV.

This rearrangement joins TRBV19 to TRBJ1-5, with 9 bases lining up with TRBD1. V lost 4 bases, J lost 0 bases, and 4 bases stayed unmatched. The CDR3 consists of 16 residues. The germline V gene has CDR1 LNHDA and CDR2 SQIVND (reference sequence). CDR3 residues: CASSTRQGDSNQPQHF. For the CDR3, the DNA is TGTGCCAGTAGTACCCGACAGGGGGATAGCAATCAGCCCCAGCATTTT.

This chain joins TRBV2 and TRBJ2-1; 13 bases agree with TRBD2. Unmatched junction bases numbered 14, after V lost 7 bases and J lost 5 bases. The V gene's germline CDR1 is SNHLY and CDR2 FYNNEI. The CDR3 totals 18 residues. The DNA for the CDR3 is TGTGCCAGCACACAACTAGCGGGGGGGCCTCTGACCCACAATGAGCAGTTCTTC. It specifies CASTQLAGGPLTHNEQFF.

This clone is a singleton in its sample. The rearrangement joins TRBV3-1 (or the pseudogene TRBV3-2) to TRBJ1-2; a weak D match, TRBD1 (5 bases). Germline-derived CDR1 and CDR2 are LGHDT and YNNKEL (reference sequence). CDR3 size: 15 residues. Trimming pared 0 bases from V and 8 bases from J, leaving 16 bases between. This chain's CDR3 is CASSQDAAGRGGYTF. In DNA, the CDR3 is TGTGCCAGCAGCCAAGACGCCGCGGGACGGGGAGGCTACACCTTC.

This chain joins TRBV7-4 and TRBJ1-1, with a possible D match to TRBD1 (5 bases). Between the trimmed V and J ends, which lost 5 bases and 1 base, there was a span of 11 bases. Germline CDR1 is SGHVT and CDR2 is SQSDAQ. The CDR3 runs 14 residues. The CDR3 is CASSPQGRNTEAFF. DNA for the CDR3: TGTGCCAGCAGCCCCCAGGGAAGGAACACTGAAGCTTTCTTT.

The V call is TRBV5-1, the J call TRBJ2-1; TRBD2 aligns across 10 bases. The V and J ends lost 2 bases and 3 bases, in that order; junction bases with no gene match: 5. Germline CDR1 and CDR2: SGHRS and YFSETQ. There are 16 residues in the CDR3. The CDR3 sequence is CASSLQTSGDYNEQFF. CDR3 bases: TGCGCCAGCAGCTTACAAACTAGCGGGGACTACAATGAGCAGTTCTTC.

The chain carries TRBV19 and TRBJ2-2; 8 bases line up with TRBD1. The CDR3 extends over 17 amino acids. Trimming at V came to 3 bases and at J to 7 bases, leaving 13 bases not matched to a gene. Germline CDR1 is LNHDA and CDR2 is SQIVND (reference sequence). The CDR3: CASSIRGAGGRFGELFF. The CDR3 bases are TGTGCCAGTAGTATTAGAGGAGCAGGGGGCAGGTTCGGGGAGCTGTTTTTT.

The chain joins TRBV5-1 to TRBJ2-3, with a possible D match to TRBD2 (5 bases). The CDR3 contains 14 residues. Deletions cut 4 bases from V and 14 bases from J, with 23 bases between. From germline, CDR1 is SGHRS and CDR2 YFSETQ. CDR3 bases: TGCGCCAGCAGCAACCCCAAAGGAGGTTCTATACGGTATTTT. Translated: CASSNPKGGSIRYF.

The chain has TRBV6-5 and TRBJ1-2; the D is unclear. CDR1 is MNHEY and CDR2 is SVGAGI in the germline V gene. The CDR3 is made up of 12 amino acids. V lost 5 bases and J 4 bases, leaving 8 bases between the germline ends. The CDR3 reads CASSQHGYGYTF. The CDR3, as DNA: TGTGCCAGCAGTCAACATGGCTATGGCTACACCTTC.

This rearrangement joins TRBV5-1 to TRBJ1-1; a weak D match, TRBD1 (6 bases). The CDR3 consists of 13 residues. Trimming took off 2 bases at V and 4 bases at J, with 9 bases between the two ends. Looked up from germline, CDR1 is SGHRS and CDR2 is YFSETQ. The CDR3 spells CASSFRTVTEAFF. The CDR3 DNA follows: TGCGCCAGCAGCTTCCGGACAGTCACTGAAGCTTTCTTT.

This clone was detected once. The rearrangement uses TRBV18 and TRBJ1-2; D unclear. The V end was cut by 3 bases, the J end by 7 bases, with 18 bases between. The CDR3 runs to 15 residues. CDR1 and CDR2 (germline): KGHSH, LQKENI. CDR3 sequence: CASSPNGYGSGGYTF. CDR3 coding DNA: TGTGCCAGCTCACCTAACGGCTACGGGAGCGGTGGCTACACCTTC. The full variable domain, its missing parts supplied by reference TRBV18 and TRBJ1-2, is NAGVMQNPRHLVRRRGQEARLRCSPMKGHSHVYWYRQLPEEGLKFMVYLQKENIIDESGMPKERFSAEFPKEGPSILRIQQVVRGDSAAYFCASSPNGYGSGGYTFGSGTRLTVV.

The chain couples TRBV19 to TRBJ2-6, with TRBD1 matching over 9 bases. The CDR3 is 18 residues long. Germline-derived CDR1 and CDR2 are LNHDA and SQIVND (reference sequence). The junction had 7 bases not matched to a gene; V was cut back by 4 bases and J by 0 bases. For the CDR3, the DNA is TGTGCCAGTAGTAGAGGGGGGACAGGGCACTCTGGGGCCAACGTCCTGACTTTC. It specifies CASSRGGTGHSGANVLTF.

The rearrangement joins TRBV20-1 to TRBJ2-1, with 7 nucleotides matching TRBD2. V shed 5 bases and J 5 bases; nucleotides not matched to a gene: 0. CDR3 size: 11 residues. Germline lookup yields CDR1 DFQATT and CDR2 SNEGSKA (reference sequence). CDR3 DNA: TGCAGTGCTGGACTAGACAATGAGCAGTTCTTC. This codes for CSAGLDNEQFF.

To note about this clone: At the DNA level, this CDR3 is encoded by other sequences in the same sample as well. CDR3 loop: CASSLGGNTEAFF. Here the CDR3 DNA reads TGTGCCAGCAGCTTAGGGGGAAACACTGAAGCTTTCTTT. This rearrangement joins TRBV25-1 to TRBJ1-1; the D gene is possibly TRBD1 (6 bases). Looked up from germline, CDR1 is MGHDK and CDR2 is SYGVNS. Deletions cut 6 bases from V and 2 bases from J, with 10 bases between. The CDR3 is made up of 13 amino acids.

CDR3 protein: CASSVISGAREQFF. The CDR3 region has the DNA TGTGCCAGCAGTGTCATCAGTGGAGCGAGGGAGCAGTTCTTC. The chain links TRBV2 to TRBJ2-1; D ambiguous. V shed 4 bases and J shed 10 bases, with 17 bases lying between them. The CDR3 extends over 14 amino acids. CDR1 is SNHLY, CDR2 FYNNEI, per germline.

V and J are TRBV30 and TRBJ2-3; possibly TRBD2 for D (6 bases). With 4 bases removed from V and 6 bases from J, the gap between germline ends came to 20 bases. The CDR3 is 15 residues long. Germline V gene data show CDR1 as GTSNPN and CDR2 as SVGIG (reference sequence). The CDR3 is CAWTDVAGRPDTQYF. CDR3 sequence (DNA): TGTGCCTGGACCGATGTCGCGGGGCGACCTGATACGCAGTATTTT.

This chain joins TRBV19 and TRBJ2-5; 7 nucleotides match TRBD2. The CDR3 contains 13 residues. The germline V gene encodes CDR1 LNHDA and CDR2 SQIVND (reference sequence). The J segment lost 6 bases and the V segment lost 3 bases, leaving 4 bases of the junction unmatched. For the CDR3, the DNA is TGTGCCAGTAGTATCGGGGAGGGGCAGACCCAGTACTTC. Amino acid sequence: CASSIGEGQTQYF.

The rearrangement joins TRBV7-8 to TRBJ2-7, with D possibly TRBD2 on 6 matching bases. The CDR3 totals 13 residues. Germline loops: CDR1 SGHVS, CDR2 FQNEAQ. The V end lost 1 base, the J end lost 7 bases, and 11 bases lay between the germline ends. DNA for the CDR3: TGTGCCAGCAGCTTAGGCGGGACGTGGGAGCAGTACGTC. It encodes CASSLGGTWEQYV.

The chain employs TRBV5-1 and TRBJ2-5; no clear D. This CDR3 contains 13 residues. CDR1 is SGHRS and CDR2 is YFSETQ in the germline V gene. V was cut by 5 bases and J by 5 bases, with 13 bases left in between. The CDR3 reads CASRQTQTETQYF. CDR3 DNA sequence: TGCGCCAGCAGACAGACCCAAACGGAGACCCAGTACTTC.

The chain combines TRBV29-1 with TRBJ1-1, with D maybe TRBD1 (5 bases). Germline CDR1 and CDR2: SQVTM and ANQGSEA. V dropped 0 bases and J dropped 1 base, with 15 bases sitting between them. This CDR3 region has 16 residues. The CDR3 coding sequence is TGCAGCGTTGAAGATGGGATGACAGCCAGGAACACTGAAGCTTTCTTT. As protein: CSVEDGMTARNTEAFF.

This clone was seen a handful of times. The V and J genes are TRBV10-2 and TRBJ1-6, with a weak D call TRBD1 (6 bases). V was pared by 6 bases and J by 6 bases, with 18 bases between. The CDR3 spans 16 residues. From germline, CDR1 is WSHSY and CDR2 SAAADI. CDR3 in amino acids: CASRGTGQPINSPLHF. The CDR3 DNA follows: TGCGCCAGCAGGGGAACTGGACAGCCCATTAATTCACCCCTCCACTTT.

This chain uses TRBV6-4 with TRBJ1-1; a possible D gene is TRBD1 (6 bases). V lost 7 bases and J lost 1, with 10 bases in between. Germline CDR1 and CDR2: MRHNA and SNTAGT. This CDR3 is built from 13 residues. In DNA form, the CDR3 reads TGTGCCAGCAAAACAGGGCGGAACACTGAAGCTTTCTTT. It specifies CASKTGRNTEAFF.

The chain recombines TRBV2 with TRBJ2-3; 10 bases agree with TRBD1. This CDR3 comprises 18 residues. J lost 6 bases, V lost 2 bases, and 14 bases had no gene match. CDR1 is SNHLY, CDR2 FYNNEI, per germline. CDR3 amino acids: CASSEKASGTGDKDTQYF. CDR3 in DNA: TGTGCCAGCAGTGAAAAGGCGTCCGGGACAGGGGATAAGGATACGCAGTATTTT.

This clone was recorded only once. The chain employs TRBV7-2 and TRBJ1-2, with 8 positions matching TRBD1. Germline values: CDR1 SGHTA, CDR2 FQGNSA. The CDR3 covers 15 residues. With 0 bases clipped from V and 4 bases from J, the junction kept 4 bases outside the gene matches. The CDR3 sequence is CASSLAGQGPYGYTF. CDR3 DNA sequence: TGTGCCAGCAGCTTAGCAGGACAGGGACCCTATGGCTACACCTTC.

V gene TRBV6-6 combines with J gene TRBJ2-5; tentatively, D is TRBD1 (6 bases). Germline V gene data show CDR1 as MNHNY and CDR2 as SVGAGI (reference sequence). The CDR3 is made up of 14 amino acids. V was clipped by 5 bases and J by 1 base, with 11 bases between them. The CDR3 DNA sequence: TGTGCCAGCAGTGGACAGACCGCCCAAGAGACCCAGTACTTC. Translating gives CASSGQTAQETQYF.

V is TRBV2 and J is TRBJ1-1; 8 bases are shared with TRBD1. With V trimmed by 7 bases and J by 7 bases, 11 bases remained unmatched. The CDR3 loop spans 14 amino acids. In germline, CDR1 is SNHLY, CDR2 FYNNEI. The CDR3 nucleotides read TGTGCCAGCACTCGGACAGGGAATTTTGGTGAAGCTTTCTTT. This translates into CASTRTGNFGEAFF.